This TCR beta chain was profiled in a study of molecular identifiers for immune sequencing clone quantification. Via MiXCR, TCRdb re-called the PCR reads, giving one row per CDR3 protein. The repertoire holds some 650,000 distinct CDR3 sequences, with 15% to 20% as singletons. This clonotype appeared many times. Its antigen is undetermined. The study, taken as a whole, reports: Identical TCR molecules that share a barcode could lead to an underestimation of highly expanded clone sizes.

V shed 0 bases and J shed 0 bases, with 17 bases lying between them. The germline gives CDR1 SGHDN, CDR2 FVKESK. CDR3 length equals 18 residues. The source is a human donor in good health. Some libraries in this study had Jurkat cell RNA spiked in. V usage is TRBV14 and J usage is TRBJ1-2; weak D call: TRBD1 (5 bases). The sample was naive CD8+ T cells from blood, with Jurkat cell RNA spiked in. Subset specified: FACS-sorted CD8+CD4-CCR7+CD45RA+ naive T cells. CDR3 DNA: TGTGCCAGCAGCCAAGATTTTGGTACAGGACGATCTAACTATGGCTACACCTTC. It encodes CASSQDFGTGRSNYGYTF.